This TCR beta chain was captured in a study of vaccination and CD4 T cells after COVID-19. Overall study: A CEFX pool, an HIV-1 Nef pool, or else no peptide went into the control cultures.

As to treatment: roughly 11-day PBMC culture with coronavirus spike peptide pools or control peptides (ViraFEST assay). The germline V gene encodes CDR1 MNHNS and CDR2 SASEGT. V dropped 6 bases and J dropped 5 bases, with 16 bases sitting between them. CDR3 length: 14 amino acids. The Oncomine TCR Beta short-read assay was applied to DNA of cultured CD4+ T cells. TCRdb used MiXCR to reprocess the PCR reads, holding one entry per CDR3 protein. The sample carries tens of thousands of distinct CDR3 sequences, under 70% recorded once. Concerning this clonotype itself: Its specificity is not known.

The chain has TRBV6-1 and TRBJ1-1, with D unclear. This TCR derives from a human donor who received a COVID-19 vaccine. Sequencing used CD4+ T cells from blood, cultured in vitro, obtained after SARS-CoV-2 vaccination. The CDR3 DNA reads TGTGCCAGCAGGTTAGCCTCGGTGAGAACTGAAGCTTTCTTT. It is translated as CASRLASVRTEAFF.